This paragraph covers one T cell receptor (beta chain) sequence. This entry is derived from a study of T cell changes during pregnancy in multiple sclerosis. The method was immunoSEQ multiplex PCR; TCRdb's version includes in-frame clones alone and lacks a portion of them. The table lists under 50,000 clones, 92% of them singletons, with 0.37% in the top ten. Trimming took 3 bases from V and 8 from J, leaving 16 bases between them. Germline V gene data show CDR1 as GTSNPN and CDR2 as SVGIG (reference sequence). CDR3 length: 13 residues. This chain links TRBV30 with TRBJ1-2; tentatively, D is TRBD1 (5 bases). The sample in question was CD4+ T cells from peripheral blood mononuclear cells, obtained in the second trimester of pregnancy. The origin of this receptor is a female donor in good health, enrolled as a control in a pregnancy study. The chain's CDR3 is CAWRVTVLGGYTF. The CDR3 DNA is TGTGCCTGGAGAGTGACAGTCCTAGGGGGCTACACCTTC. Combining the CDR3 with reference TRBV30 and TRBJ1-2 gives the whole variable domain SQTIHQWPATLVQPVGSPLSLECTVEGTSNPNLYWYRQAAGRGLQLLFYSVGIGQISSEVPQNLSASRPQDRQFILSSKKLLLSDSGFYLCAWRVTVLGGYTFGSGTRLTVV.